This T cell receptor (beta chain) was found in a study of blood T cell repertoires in COVID-19. Study as a whole: T cells, B-cell-depleted T cells, or PBMCs provided the cDNA or gDNA that served as material.

Assay: immunoSEQ multiplex PCR; the TCRdb copy retains only in-frame clones and omits some. The sample has about 120,000 clones, 70% to 85% seen once. Sequencing was done on a sample of peripheral blood. This clonotype was obtained from a man aged 50-60 years with acute or convalescent COVID-19.

DNA of the CDR3: TGTGCCAGTAGTGCTAGCGGGAGAGCCACCGGGGAGCTGTTTTTT. Translating gives CASSASGRATGELFF. This chain connects TRBV19 to TRBJ2-2; 10 bases line up with TRBD2. The V segment lost 5 bases and the J segment 4 bases; nucleotides outside the gene matches: 4. Germline V gives CDR1 LNHDA, CDR2 SQIVND (reference sequence). The CDR3 is made up of 15 amino acids.